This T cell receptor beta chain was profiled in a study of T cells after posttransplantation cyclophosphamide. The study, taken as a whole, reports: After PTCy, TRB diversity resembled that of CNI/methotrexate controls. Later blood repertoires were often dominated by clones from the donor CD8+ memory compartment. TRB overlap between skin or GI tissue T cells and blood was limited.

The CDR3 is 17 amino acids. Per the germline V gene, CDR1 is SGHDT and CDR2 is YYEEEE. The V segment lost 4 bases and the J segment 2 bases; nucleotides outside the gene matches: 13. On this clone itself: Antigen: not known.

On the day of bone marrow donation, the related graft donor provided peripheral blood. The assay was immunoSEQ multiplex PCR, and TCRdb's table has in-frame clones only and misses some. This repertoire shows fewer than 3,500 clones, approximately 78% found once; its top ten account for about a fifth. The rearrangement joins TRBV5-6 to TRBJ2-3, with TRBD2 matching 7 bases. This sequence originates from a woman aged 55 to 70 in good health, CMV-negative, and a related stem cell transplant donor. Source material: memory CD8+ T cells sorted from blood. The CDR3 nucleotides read TGTGCCAGCAGCACCCAGCCCTTTCTAGCGGCCACAGATACGCAGTATTTT. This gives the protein CASSTQPFLAATDTQYF.